Listed below are T cell receptor beta chains from one sample, sequenced in a study of blood T cell repertoires in COVID-19. Data came from immunoSEQ multiplex PCR; TCRdb stores just in-frame clones and leaves some out. The sample includes some 130,000 clones, around 89% of them seen just once. The sequenced sample consisted of peripheral blood. These TCRs come from a man between 60 and 70 years old with COVID-19, enrolled during active disease. CDR3s include the opening cysteine and the closing phenylalanine or tryptophan. Each record gives: J gene, D gene, V gene, clone size, CDR3 DNA, CDR3 protein. The D gene is left open where the match is weak. Clone size appears in some rows only: once, few, many, or a class for an expanded clone.

TRBJ1-6 | TRBD1 | TRBV27 | . | TGTGCCAGCGGGTGGTCGGGACAGGGTAATTCACCCCTCCACTTT | CASGWSGQGNSPLHF
TRBJ1-1 | . | TRBV5-4 | . | TGTGCCAGCAGCCAAGACCCCTCAGGGGCCCCTGAAGCTTTCTTT | CASSQDPSGAPEAFF
TRBJ2-3 | . | TRBV11-1 | . | TGTGCCAGCAGCTTAGCGGGGGGGCCACCAGATACGCAGTATTTT | CASSLAGGPPDTQYF
TRBJ2-3 | TRBD2 | TRBV10-3 | . | TGTGCCATCGGCACTAGCGGGGATAGCACAGATACGCAGTATTTT | CAIGTSGDSTDTQYF
TRBJ2-1 | TRBD2 | TRBV28 | once | TGTGCCAGCAGTTTCGGCGGGGGTAGCAATGAGCAGTTCTTC | CASSFGGGSNEQFF
TRBJ1-2 | . | TRBV5-4 | few | TGTGCCAGCAGCTTCGAGGATGGCTACACCTTC | CASSFEDGYTF
TRBJ1-1 | . | TRBV5-5 | . | TGTGCCAGCAGCTTCTCTGACGGGACTGAAGCTTTCTTT | CASSFSDGTEAFF
TRBJ2-7 | TRBD1 | TRBV5-6 | . | TGTGCCAGCAGCATAGGACAGGGGTCCGAGCAGTACTTC | CASSIGQGSEQYF
TRBJ1-1 | TRBD1 | TRBV9 | . | TGTGCCAGCAGCGTAACAGGGGGGCCCCTGGCCACTGAAGCTTTCTTT | CASSVTGGPLATEAFF
TRBJ1-2 | TRBD1 | TRBV10-3 | few | TGTGCCACCGGGGACAGGGATACTGGCTACACCTTC | CATGDRDTGYTF
TRBJ1-2 | . | TRBV18 | . | TGTGCCAGCTCACCGCAGGGCGATAGCTACACCTTC | CASSPQGDSYTF
TRBJ1-4 | TRBD1 | TRBV28 | . | TGTGCCAGCAGCAAGACAGGGGTCGCTACGGATGAAAAACTGTTTTTT | CASSKTGVATDEKLFF
TRBJ2-1 | TRBD2 | TRBV7-3 | . | TGTGCCAGCAGCTTGGGACTAGCGGAAAATGAGCAGTTCTTC | CASSLGLAENEQFF
TRBJ1-5 | . | TRBV30 | once | TGTGCCTGGAGTGTAACCGGGGAGGATCAGCCCCAGCATTTT | CAWSVTGEDQPQHF
TRBJ1-1 | . | TRBV28 | . | TGTGCCAGCAGACTAAACACTGAAGCTTTCTTT | CASRLNTEAFF
TRBJ1-2 | . | TRBV24-1 | . | TGTGCCACCAGTGAGCGACAGGAACCATCGGTGGACTATGGCTACACCTTC | CATSERQEPSVDYGYTF
TRBJ2-7 | . | TRBV7-2 | . | TGTGCCAGCCACCCAACTTCAACTCCAGGGGATGAGCAGTACTTC | CASHPTSTPGDEQYF
TRBJ2-2 | TRBD1 | TRBV6-5 | . | TGTGCCAGCGAACAAGACAGGGGCACCGGGGAGCTGTTTTTT | CASEQDRGTGELFF
TRBJ1-2 | TRBD1 | TRBV29-1 | once | TGCAGCGTTGAGACAGGGGATGGCTACACCTTC | CSVETGDGYTF
TRBJ1-2 | TRBD1 | TRBV10-3 | once | TGTGCCATCAGTGGACAGGGGAAGAACTATGGCTACACCTTC | CAISGQGKNYGYTF
TRBJ2-5 | TRBD1 | TRBV9 | . | TGTGCCAGCAGGAGCACGGGACAGGGCCAAGAGACCCAGTACTTC | CASRSTGQGQETQYF
TRBJ1-2 | TRBD1 | TRBV3-1/TRBV3-2 | . | TGTGCCAGCAGCCCTCGACAGGGGGCTAACTATGGCTACACCTTC | CASSPRQGANYGYTF
TRBJ2-2 | . | TRBV10-3 | . | TGTGCCATCAAGACAGGGGAGGGCGGGGAGCTGTTTTTT | CAIKTGEGGELFF
TRBJ1-6 | . | TRBV2 | . | TGTGCCAGCAGATCAGACAGGAGCTCCTATAATTCACCCCTCCACTTT | CASRSDRSSYNSPLHF
TRBJ1-3 | . | TRBV6-5 | few | TGTGCCAGCACCAACGCAGGGTTTGGTGGAAACACCATATATTTT | CASTNAGFGGNTIYF
TRBJ1-3 | . | TRBV5-1 | . | TGCGCCAGCAGCTTGCCCAGGGAAGGAAACACCATATATTTT | CASSLPREGNTIYF
TRBJ1-1 | . | TRBV5-4 | . | TGTGCCAGCAGCCTCCCGAGGGTTGAAGCTTTCTTT | CASSLPRVEAFF
TRBJ2-7 | . | TRBV7-6 | . | TGTGCCAGCAGCCCACCCGGGACATCCGACTACGAGCAGTACTTC | CASSPPGTSDYEQYF
TRBJ1-5 | . | TRBV6-1 | . | TGTGCCAGCAGTGAAGGGGGGGGTCAGCCCCAGCATTTT | CASSEGGGQPQHF
TRBJ1-5 | TRBD1 | TRBV7-9 | . | TGTGCCAGCAGCCCCAGGGGGCTTGGACAGCCCCAGCATTTT | CASSPRGLGQPQHF
TRBJ1-1 | TRBD1 | TRBV28 | once | TGTGCCAGCAGTTTCGAACAGGGGGCCACTGAAGCTTTCTTT | CASSFEQGATEAFF